This T cell receptor (beta chain) appears in the sequencing data of a study of T cells after yellow fever vaccination (dated by TCRdb to the late 2010s). As for the study more broadly: Libraries from fractions with low cell numbers were prepared with the SMART-Seq v4 Ultra Low Input RNA kit. To track T-cell clones before and after primary and booster YFV17D yellow fever vaccination, bulk TCR alpha and beta repertoires were sequenced longitudinally. Two healthy male donors, one aged 18 to 30 and one aged 30 to 40 years, made up the cohort. Blood was drawn at multiple timepoints before and after primary and secondary immunization, with bulk PBMC replicates and cell subsets isolated.

The data were produced on an Illumina NovaSeq 6000. TCR cDNA was synthesized by 5'RACE template switching, which introduced a universal primer site and unique molecular identifiers. Priming of cDNA synthesis was performed from both the TCR alpha and TCR beta constant segments. Library amplification involved two PCR steps, and the second step added sample barcodes and sequencing adapters. Libraries were sequenced on Illumina HiSeq 2500 (2x100 bp) or NovaSeq (2x150 bp). The original methods were these. MIGEC handled demultiplexing of reads and collapsing into UMI consensus sequences, while MiXCR performed V(D)J alignment. Clonotypes responding to the vaccine were identified with edgeR on replicate PBMC samples, with the criteria of FDR below 0.01 and a log2 fold change above 5 up to day 15. CD4 or CD8 identity was assigned to each bulk clonotype according to whether the clonotype was present at higher abundance in the sequenced CD4 repertoire or the sequenced CD8 repertoire. In-frame beta chains were kept once TCRdb had trimmed the public reads at Q25 with fastp and called clones with MiXCR. Rows are unified per CDR3 protein, each entry keeping the most common DNA and genes. TCRdb, rather than the study authors, made the V and J calls. The sample table lists a few hundred thousand distinct CDR3 sequences, approximately 4.3% of them with a count of one. Roughly 19% of the sample is taken by the ten largest.

General findings and caveats noted by the study authors: FACS-sorted repertoires could contain abundant contaminating clonotypes from the bulk population, so computational filtering was required. A small share of clonotypes was detected in both CD4 and CD8 compartments, with the overlap likely arising from convergent recombination. Because only a couple of donors were included in the study, the extent to which the findings can be generalized is limited. The secondary T-cell response was found to be weaker but faster than the primary response, with a peak reached on day 5 rather than on day 15. After the booster, most clones that had expanded after primary vaccination were detected again (around 96% of CD4 and around nine tenths of CD8), suggesting broad maintenance of memory.

CDR1 and CDR2 are read off the germline V gene as SGHTA and FQGNSA. The junction shows trimming of 2 bases on V and 6 bases on J, plus 18 bases between the germline ends. Spanning cysteine to phenylalanine, the CDR3 consists of 16 amino acids. This entry keeps only the CDR3 DNA: 48 bases, framed from base 1. There are a few counts of this clonotype. This clone's antigen is unknown. Base qualities are not recorded, but no much larger clone differs from it by a single base. The intended sense of this specimen's treatment or condition label: live attenuated yellow fever vaccine strain. At each blood-draw timepoint, two biological replicates of bulk PBMCs were collected. PBMCs were isolated from peripheral blood using a standard Ficoll-Paque protocol. TriZol was used to extract RNA from bulk PBMCs, CD4 and CD8 fractions, and dextramer-positive and dextramer-negative fractions.

The chain employs TRBV7-2 and TRBJ2-3, with the D call tentatively TRBD1 or TRBD2, each fitting 6 bases. This specimen was PBMCs, taken 15 days after the yellow fever booster vaccination. This sequence originates from a young man who received the YFV17D yellow fever vaccine. In nucleotide form, the sequence is TGTGCCAGCAGCTTATCTCCGGGGGCGGCCGTGGATACGCAGTATTTT. This yields the protein CASSLSPGAAVDTQYF.